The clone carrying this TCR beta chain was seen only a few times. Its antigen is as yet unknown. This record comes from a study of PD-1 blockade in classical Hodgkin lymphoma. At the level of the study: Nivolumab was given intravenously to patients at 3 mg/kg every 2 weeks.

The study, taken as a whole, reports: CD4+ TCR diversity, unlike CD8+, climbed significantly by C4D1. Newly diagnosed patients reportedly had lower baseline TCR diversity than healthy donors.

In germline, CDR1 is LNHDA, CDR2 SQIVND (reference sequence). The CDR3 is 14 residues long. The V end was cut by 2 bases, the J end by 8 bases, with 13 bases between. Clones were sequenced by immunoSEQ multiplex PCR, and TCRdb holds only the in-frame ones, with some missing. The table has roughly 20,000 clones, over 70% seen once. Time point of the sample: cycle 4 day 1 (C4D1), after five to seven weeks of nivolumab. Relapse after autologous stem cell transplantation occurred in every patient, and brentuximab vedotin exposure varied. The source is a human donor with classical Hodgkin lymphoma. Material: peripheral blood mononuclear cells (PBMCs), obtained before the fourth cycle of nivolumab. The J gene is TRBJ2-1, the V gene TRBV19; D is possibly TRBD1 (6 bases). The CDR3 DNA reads TGTGCCAGTAGTATAAAGGGGCAGGGGCATGAGCAGTTCTTC. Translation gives CASSIKGQGHEQFF.